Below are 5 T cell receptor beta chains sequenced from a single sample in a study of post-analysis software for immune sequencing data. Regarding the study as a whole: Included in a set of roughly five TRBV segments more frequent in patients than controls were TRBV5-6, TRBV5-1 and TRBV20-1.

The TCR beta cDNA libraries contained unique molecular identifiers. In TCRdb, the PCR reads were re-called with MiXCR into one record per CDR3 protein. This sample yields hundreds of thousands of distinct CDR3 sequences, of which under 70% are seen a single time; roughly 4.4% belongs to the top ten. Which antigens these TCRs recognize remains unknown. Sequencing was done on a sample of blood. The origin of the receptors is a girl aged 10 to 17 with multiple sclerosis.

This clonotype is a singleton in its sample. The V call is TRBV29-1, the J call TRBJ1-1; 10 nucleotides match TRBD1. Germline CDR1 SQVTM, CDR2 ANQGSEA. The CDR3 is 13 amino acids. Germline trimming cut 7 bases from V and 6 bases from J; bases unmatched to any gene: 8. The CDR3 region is CSGRDRGDSEAFF. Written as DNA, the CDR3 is TGCAGCGGAAGGGACAGGGGCGACTCTGAAGCTTTCTTT.

Here the CDR3 reads CSVEQGRRTQYF. In DNA form, the CDR3 reads TGCAGCGTTGAACAAGGTCGGAGGACCCAGTACTTC. V usage is TRBV29-1 and J usage is TRBJ2-5; D gene unclear. The germline V and J ends were trimmed by 2 bases and 7 bases, with 11 bases remaining between them. CDR3 length: 12 amino acids. Germline V gene data show CDR1 as SQVTM and CDR2 as ANQGSEA.

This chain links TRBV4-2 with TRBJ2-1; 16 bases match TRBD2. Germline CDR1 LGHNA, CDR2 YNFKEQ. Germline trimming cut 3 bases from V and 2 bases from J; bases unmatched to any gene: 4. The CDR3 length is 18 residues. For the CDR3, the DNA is TGTGCCAGCAGCCAGGGACTAGCGGGGGGGCCAACCTACAATGAGCAGTTCTTC. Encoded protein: CASSQGLAGGPTYNEQFF.

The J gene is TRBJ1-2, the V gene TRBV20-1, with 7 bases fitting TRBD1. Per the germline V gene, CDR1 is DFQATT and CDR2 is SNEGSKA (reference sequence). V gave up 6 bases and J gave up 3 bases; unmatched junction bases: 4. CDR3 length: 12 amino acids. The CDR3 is CSAPGTDYGYTF. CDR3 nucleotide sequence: TGCAGTGCCCCCGGGACAGACTATGGCTACACCTTC.

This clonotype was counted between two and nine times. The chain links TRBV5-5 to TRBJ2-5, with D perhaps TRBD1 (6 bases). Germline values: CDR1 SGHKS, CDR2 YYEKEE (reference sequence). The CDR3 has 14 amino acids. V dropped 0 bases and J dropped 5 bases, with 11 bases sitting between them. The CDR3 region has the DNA TGTGCCAGCAGCTTGGCAGGGGTGTTGGAGACCCAGTACTTC. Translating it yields CASSLAGVLETQYF.